These 6 T cell receptor beta chains share one sample of origin, sequenced in a study of cytomegalovirus exposure and HLA in healthy donors. This PCR relied on a set of 60 Vbeta primers and 13 Jbeta primers. This table comes from immunoSEQ multiplex PCR, and its TCRdb copy is limited to in-frame clones, with some not included. The sample lists 160,000 or so clones, about 75% occurring once. The sample taken for sequencing was PBMCs. The source of these receptors is a female donor in good health and CMV-seronegative.

V gene TRBV9 combines with J gene TRBJ2-3; 7 nucleotides line up with TRBD1. There are 18 residues in the CDR3. CDR1 SGDLS and CDR2 YYNGEE come from the germline V gene. The V gene end was trimmed by 3 bases and the J gene end by 3 bases; junction bases not matched to a gene: 16. The DNA of the CDR3 is TGTGCCAGCAGCGCCCGACAGGGACGGGACCTTACGACAGATACGCAGTATTTT. This sequence encodes CASSARQGRDLTTDTQYF. Combining the CDR3 with reference TRBV9 and TRBJ2-3 gives the whole variable domain DSGVTQTPKHLITATGQRVTLRCSPRSGDLSVYWYQQSLDQGLQFLIQYYNGEERAKGNILERFSAQQFPDLHSELNLSSLELGDSALYFCASSARQGRDLTTDTQYFGPGTRLTVL.

In the case of this clone: This sample includes further DNA sequences coding for the same CDR3. The chain joins TRBV4-2 to TRBJ1-2; D call uncertain. Trimming stripped 4 bases from V and 4 bases from J, with 22 bases between. The CDR3 has 17 amino acids. Germline assignment: CDR1 LGHNA and CDR2 YNFKEQ. Here the CDR3 DNA reads TGTGCCAGCAGCCCAGCAACAGCGGGCGACGGTAGCTATGGCTACACCTTC. It translates to CASSPATAGDGSYGYTF.

This clone was observed a few times. This chain uses TRBV6-1 with TRBJ1-4; no clear D gene. Germline V gives CDR1 MNHNS, CDR2 SASEGT. V shed 7 bases and J shed 0 bases, with 12 bases lying between them. This CDR3 spans 15 amino acids. Here the CDR3 reads CASTAGSPTNEKLFF. The CDR3 coding sequence is TGTGCCAGCACTGCCGGGTCCCCAACTAATGAAAAACTGTTTTTT.

The count of this clone is one. The rearrangement uses TRBV7-2 and TRBJ2-3, with D tentatively TRBD2 (6 bases). The CDR3 consists of 15 residues. Deletions cut 3 bases from V and 6 bases from J, with 16 bases between. Germline V CDR1 and CDR2: SGHTA, FQGNSA. The CDR3 region is CASSFGGLSHDTQYF. The CDR3, as DNA: TGTGCCAGCAGCTTTGGGGGACTCTCTCACGATACGCAGTATTTT.

This chain uses TRBV5-4 with TRBJ2-1, with D possibly TRBD2 on 6 matching bases. CDR1 and CDR2 (germline): SGHNT, YYREEE (reference sequence). The CDR3 has 14 residues. V was trimmed by 4 bases and J by 8 bases, leaving 16 bases between them. CDR3 in amino acids: CASSIRDWGDEQFF. The CDR3, as DNA: TGTGCCAGCAGCATCCGGGACTGGGGCGATGAGCAGTTCTTC.

This chain uses TRBV4-2 with TRBJ1-5; weak D call: TRBD1 (5 bases). The CDR3 has 15 residues. Trimming shortened V by 1 base and J by 3 bases, and 10 bases separated the two germline ends. From germline, CDR1 is LGHNA and CDR2 YNFKEQ. The CDR3 is CASSQVDKNNQPQHF. The CDR3 bases are TGTGCCAGCAGCCAAGTGGACAAAAACAATCAGCCCCAGCATTTT.